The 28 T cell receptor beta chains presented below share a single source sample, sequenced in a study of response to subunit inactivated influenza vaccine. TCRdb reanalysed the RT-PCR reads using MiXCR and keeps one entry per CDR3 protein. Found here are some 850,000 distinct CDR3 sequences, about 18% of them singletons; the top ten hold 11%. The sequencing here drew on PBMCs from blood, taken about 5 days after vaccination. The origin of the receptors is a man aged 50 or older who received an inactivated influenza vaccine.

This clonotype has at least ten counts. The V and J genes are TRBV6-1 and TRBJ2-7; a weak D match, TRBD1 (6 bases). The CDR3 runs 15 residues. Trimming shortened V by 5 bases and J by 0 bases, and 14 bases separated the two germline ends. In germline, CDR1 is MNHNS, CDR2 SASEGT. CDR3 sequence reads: CASSPTGISSYEQYF. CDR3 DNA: TGTGCCAGCAGTCCGACAGGCATAAGCTCCTACGAGCAGTACTTC.

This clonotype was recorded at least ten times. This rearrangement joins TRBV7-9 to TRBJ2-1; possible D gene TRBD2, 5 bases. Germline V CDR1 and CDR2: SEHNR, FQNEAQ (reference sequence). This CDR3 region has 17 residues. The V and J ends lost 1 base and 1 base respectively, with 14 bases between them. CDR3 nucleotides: TGTGCCAGCAGCTTAGGATTTGTCGAGCGGTCCTACAATGAGCAGTTCTTC. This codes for CASSLGFVERSYNEQFF.

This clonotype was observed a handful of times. CDR3 amino acids: CASSFYGDSVRSYNEQFF. The CDR3 DNA reads as TGTGCCAGCAGTTTTTATGGGGACAGTGTTCGCTCTTACAATGAGCAGTTCTTC. The chain links TRBV27 to TRBJ2-1; 7 bases map to TRBD1. The CDR3 totals 18 residues. Germline CDR1 and CDR2: MNHEY and SMNVEV (reference sequence). J lost 4 bases, V lost 3 bases, and 15 bases had no gene match.

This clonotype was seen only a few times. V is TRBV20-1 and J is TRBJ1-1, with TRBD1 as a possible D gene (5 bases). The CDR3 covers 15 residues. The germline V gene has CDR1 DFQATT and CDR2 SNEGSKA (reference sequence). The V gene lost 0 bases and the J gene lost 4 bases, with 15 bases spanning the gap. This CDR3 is CSARDRGRGPTEAFF. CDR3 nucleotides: TGCAGTGCTAGAGATCGGGGCAGAGGTCCCACTGAAGCTTTCTTT.

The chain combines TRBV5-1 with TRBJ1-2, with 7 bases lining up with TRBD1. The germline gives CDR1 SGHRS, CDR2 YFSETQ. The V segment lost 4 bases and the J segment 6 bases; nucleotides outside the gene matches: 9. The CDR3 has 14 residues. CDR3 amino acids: CASSAAGQSDGYTF. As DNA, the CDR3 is TGCGCCAGCAGCGCGGCGGGACAGTCGGATGGCTACACCTTC. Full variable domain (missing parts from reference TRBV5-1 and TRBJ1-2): KAGVTQTPRYLIKTRGQQVTLSCSPISGHRSVSWYQQTPGQGLQFLFEYFSETQRNKGNFPGRFSGRQFSNSRSEMNVSTLELGDSALYLCASSAAGQSDGYTFGSGTRLTVV.

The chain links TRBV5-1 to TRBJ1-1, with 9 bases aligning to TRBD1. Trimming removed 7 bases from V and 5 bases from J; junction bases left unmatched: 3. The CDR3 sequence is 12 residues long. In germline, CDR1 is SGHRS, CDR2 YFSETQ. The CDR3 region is CASRTGETEAFF. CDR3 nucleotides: TGCGCCAGCCGGACAGGGGAAACTGAAGCTTTCTTT.

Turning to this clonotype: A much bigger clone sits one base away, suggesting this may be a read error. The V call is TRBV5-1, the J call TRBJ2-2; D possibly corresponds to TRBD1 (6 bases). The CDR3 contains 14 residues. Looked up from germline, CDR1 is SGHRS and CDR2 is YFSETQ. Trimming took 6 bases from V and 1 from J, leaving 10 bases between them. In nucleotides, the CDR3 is TGCGCCAGCAACCAACAGGGGAACACCGGGGAGCTGTTTTTT. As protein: CASNQQGNTGELFF.

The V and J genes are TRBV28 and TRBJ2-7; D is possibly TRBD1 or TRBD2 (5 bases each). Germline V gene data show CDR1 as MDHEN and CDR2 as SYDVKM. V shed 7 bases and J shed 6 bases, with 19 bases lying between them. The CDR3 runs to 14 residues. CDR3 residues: CASTPPGPHSEQYF. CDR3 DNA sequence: TGTGCCAGCACCCCACCGGGACCCCACTCCGAGCAGTACTTC.

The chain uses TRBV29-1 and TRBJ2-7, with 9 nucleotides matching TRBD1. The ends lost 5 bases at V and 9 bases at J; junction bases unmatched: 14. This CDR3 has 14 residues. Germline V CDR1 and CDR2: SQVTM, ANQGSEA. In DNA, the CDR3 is TGCAGCGTTTCTGCCGGGACAGGGAATGAAGTGCAGTACTTC. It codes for CSVSAGTGNEVQYF.

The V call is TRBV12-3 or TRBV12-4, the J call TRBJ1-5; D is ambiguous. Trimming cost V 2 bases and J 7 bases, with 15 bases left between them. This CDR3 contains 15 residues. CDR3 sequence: CASSLRLRPSQPQHF. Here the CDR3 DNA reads TGTGCCAGCAGTTTAAGACTTAGGCCCAGCCAGCCCCAGCATTTT.

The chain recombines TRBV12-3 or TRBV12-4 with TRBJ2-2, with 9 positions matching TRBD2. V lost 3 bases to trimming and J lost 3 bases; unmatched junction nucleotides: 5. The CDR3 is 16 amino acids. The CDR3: CASSFSLAGYTGELFF. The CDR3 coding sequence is TGTGCCAGCAGTTTTTCCCTAGCGGGATACACCGGGGAGCTGTTTTTT.

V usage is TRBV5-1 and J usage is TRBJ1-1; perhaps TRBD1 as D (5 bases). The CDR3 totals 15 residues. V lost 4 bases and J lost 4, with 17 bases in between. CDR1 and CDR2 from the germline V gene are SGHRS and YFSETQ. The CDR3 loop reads CASSPAVVGGTEAFF. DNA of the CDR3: TGCGCCAGCAGCCCGGCAGTGGTCGGGGGCACTGAAGCTTTCTTT.

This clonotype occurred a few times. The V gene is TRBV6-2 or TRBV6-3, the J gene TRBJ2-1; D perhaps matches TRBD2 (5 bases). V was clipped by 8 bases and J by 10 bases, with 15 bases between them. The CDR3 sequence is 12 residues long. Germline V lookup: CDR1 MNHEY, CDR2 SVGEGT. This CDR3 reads CASFSPAGEQFF. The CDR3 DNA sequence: TGTGCCAGCTTTTCCCCCGCGGGCGAGCAGTTCTTC.

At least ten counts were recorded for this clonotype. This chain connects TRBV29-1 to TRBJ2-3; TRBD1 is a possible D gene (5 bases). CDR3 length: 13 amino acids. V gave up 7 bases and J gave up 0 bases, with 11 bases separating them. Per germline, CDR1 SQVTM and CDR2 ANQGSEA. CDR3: CSGGRQSTDTQYF. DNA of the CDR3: TGCAGCGGAGGTAGACAGAGCACAGATACGCAGTATTTT.

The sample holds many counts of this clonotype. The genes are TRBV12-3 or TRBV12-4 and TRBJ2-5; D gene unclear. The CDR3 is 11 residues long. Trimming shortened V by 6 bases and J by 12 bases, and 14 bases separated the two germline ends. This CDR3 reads CASRASLSKYF. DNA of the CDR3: TGTGCCAGCAGAGCGTCCCTGTCGAAGTACTTC.

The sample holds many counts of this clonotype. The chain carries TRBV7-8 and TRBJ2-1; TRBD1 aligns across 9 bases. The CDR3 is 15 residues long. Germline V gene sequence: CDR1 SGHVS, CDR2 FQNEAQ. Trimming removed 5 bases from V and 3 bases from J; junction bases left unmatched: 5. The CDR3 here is CASSRRDRDYNEQFF. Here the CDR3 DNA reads TGTGCCAGCAGCCGTCGGGACAGGGACTACAATGAGCAGTTCTTC.

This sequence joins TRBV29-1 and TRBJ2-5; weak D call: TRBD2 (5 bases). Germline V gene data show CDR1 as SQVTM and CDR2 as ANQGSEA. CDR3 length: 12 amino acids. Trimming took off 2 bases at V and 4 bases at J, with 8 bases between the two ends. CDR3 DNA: TGCAGCGTTGAATGGCGGGTAGAGACCCAGTACTTC. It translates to CSVEWRVETQYF.

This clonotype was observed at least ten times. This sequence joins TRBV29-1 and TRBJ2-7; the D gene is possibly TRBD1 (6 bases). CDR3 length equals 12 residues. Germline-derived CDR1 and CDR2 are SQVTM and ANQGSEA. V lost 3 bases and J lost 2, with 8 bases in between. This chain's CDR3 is CSVDQGPYEQYF. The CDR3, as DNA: TGCAGCGTTGATCAGGGGCCCTACGAGCAGTACTTC.

The DNA of the CDR3 is TGTGCCAGCAGTTGGGACAGATCCAGCTCCTCCTACGAGCAGTACTTC. It is translated as CASSWDRSSSSYEQYF. The chain joins TRBV28 to TRBJ2-7; 7 nucleotides agree with TRBD1. CDR3 length: 16 residues. J lost 0 bases, V lost 4 bases, and 9 bases had no gene match. The germline CDR1 and CDR2 sequences are MDHEN and SYDVKM. Complete variable domain (other parts from reference TRBV28 and TRBJ2-7): DVKVTQSSRYLVKRTGEKVFLECVQDMDHENMFWYRQDPGLGLRLIYFSYDVKMKEKGDIPEGYSVSREKKERFSLILESASTNQTSMYLCASSWDRSSSSYEQYFGPGTRLTVT.

In DNA form, the CDR3 reads TGTGCCAGCTTGCTGACTAGCGGGAGATACAATGAGCAGTTCTTC. Translated, it gives CASLLTSGRYNEQFF. The chain employs TRBV28 and TRBJ2-1, with 12 bases matching TRBD2. The CDR3 covers 15 residues. CDR1 and CDR2 (germline): MDHEN, SYDVKM. V lost 8 bases to trimming and J lost 4 bases; unmatched junction nucleotides: 6.

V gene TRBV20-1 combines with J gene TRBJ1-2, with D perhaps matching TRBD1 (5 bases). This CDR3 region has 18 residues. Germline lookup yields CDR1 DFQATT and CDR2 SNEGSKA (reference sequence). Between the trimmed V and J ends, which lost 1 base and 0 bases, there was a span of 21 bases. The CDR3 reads CSARVEGTLMAANYGYTF. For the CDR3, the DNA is TGCAGTGCTAGAGTGGAGGGGACTCTAATGGCGGCTAACTATGGCTACACCTTC.

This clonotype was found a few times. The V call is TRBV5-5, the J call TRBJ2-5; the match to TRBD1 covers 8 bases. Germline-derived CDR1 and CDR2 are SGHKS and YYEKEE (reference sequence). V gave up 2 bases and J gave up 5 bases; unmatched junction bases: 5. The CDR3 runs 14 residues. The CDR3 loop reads CASSFPTGAETQYF. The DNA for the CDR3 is TGTGCCAGCAGCTTCCCGACAGGGGCGGAGACCCAGTACTTC.

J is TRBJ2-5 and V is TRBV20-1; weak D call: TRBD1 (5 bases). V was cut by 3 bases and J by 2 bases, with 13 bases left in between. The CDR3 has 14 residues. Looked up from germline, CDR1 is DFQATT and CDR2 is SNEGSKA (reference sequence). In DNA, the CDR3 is TGCAGTGCTAGTCGCCCAGGGTTTCAAGAGACCCAGTACTTC. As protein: CSASRPGFQETQYF.

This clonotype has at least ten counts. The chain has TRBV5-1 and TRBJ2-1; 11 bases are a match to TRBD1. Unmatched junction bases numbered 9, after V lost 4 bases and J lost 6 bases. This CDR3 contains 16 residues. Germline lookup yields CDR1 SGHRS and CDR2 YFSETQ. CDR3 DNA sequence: TGCGCCAGCAGCAAAGGACAGGGGGCGGGGGCCAATGAGCAGTTCTTC. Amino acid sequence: CASSKGQGAGANEQFF.

The CDR3 loop is CASSQDFPPLHF. The CDR3 DNA reads as TGCGCCAGCAGCCAAGATTTTCCACCCCTCCACTTT. The chain combines TRBV4-1 with TRBJ1-6; D not resolved. V was shortened by 0 bases and J by 11 bases, with 5 bases between the two germline ends. In germline, CDR1 is MGHRA, CDR2 YSYEKL. The CDR3 consists of 12 residues.

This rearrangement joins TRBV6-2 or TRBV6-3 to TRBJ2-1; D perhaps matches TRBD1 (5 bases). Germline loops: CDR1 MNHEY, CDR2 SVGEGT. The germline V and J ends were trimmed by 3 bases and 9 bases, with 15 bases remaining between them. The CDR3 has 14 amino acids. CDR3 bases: TGTGCCAGCAGTTATCCCCAGGGAAAGACTGAGCAGTTCTTC. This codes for CASSYPQGKTEQFF.

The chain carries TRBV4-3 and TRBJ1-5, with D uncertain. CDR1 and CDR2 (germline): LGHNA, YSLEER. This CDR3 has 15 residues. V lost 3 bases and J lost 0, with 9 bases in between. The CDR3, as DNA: TGCGCCAGCAGCCAGGTCCTTTATAGCAATCAGCCCCAGCATTTT. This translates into CASSQVLYSNQPQHF.

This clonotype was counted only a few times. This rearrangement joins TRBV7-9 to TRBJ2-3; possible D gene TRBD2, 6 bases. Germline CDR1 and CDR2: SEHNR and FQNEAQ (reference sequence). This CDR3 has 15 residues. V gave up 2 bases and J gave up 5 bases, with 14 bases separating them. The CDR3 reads CASSLYGSREDTQYF. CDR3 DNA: TGTGCCAGCAGCTTATACGGGAGTCGAGAAGATACGCAGTATTTT.